The entry below describes one T cell receptor beta chain. The antigen is unknown. The data belong to a study of Graves' ophthalmopathy and Graves' hyperthyroidism. Study summary: At the time of initial diagnosis and before any treatment, peripheral blood was collected.

The CDR3 consists of 15 residues. After removal of 5 bases from V and 9 bases from J, the junction contained 10 bases not matched to a gene. Germline CDR1 reads SGHNT; CDR2 reads YENEEA. For repertoire sequencing, the TCR beta CDR3 regions were amplified from RNA transcripts. The first round was an RT-PCR with HTBI primers, and the second round was a multiplex PCR. Using its own MiXCR run on the multiplex PCR reads, TCRdb lists one record per CDR3 protein. Of some 520,000 distinct CDR3 sequences listed, around 14% were seen once; the top ten hold more than 8.5%. Clinical symptoms, serum thyroxine, TRAb, thyroid ultrasound and orbital computed tomography formed the basis of diagnosis. The PBMCs originated from approximately 10 ml of fresh peripheral blood. Study observations and caveats: Built on 13 signatures, a model told ophthalmopathy apart from stable hyperthyroidism with almost 90% sensitivity and around 80% specificity.

Sequenced input: blood. The TCR was taken from a woman aged 30 to 39 with Graves' ophthalmopathy. This rearrangement joins TRBV11-3 to TRBJ2-5; 12 nucleotides align to TRBD2. The CDR3 region has the DNA TGTGCCAGCAGCGGAACTAGCGGGGGGTGGGAGGCCCAGTACTTC. Protein product: CASSGTSGGWEAQYF.